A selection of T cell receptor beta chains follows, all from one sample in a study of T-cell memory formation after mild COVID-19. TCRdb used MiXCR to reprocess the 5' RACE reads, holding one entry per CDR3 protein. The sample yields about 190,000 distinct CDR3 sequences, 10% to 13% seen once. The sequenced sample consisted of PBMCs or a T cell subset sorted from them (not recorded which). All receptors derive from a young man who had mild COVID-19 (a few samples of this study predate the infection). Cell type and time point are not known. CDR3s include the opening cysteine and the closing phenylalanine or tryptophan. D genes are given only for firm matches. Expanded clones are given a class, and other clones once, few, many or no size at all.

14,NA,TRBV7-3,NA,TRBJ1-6,CASSLGPLASPLHF,TGTGCCAGCAGCTTAGGGCCCCTGGCTTCACCCCTCCACTTT
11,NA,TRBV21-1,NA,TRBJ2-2,CASSSTGELFF,TGTGCCAGCAGCAGTACCGGGGAGCTGTTTTTT
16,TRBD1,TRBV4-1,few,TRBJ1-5,CASSQRIRDRFQPQHF,TGCGCCAGCAGCCAACGAATCCGGGACAGGTTTCAGCCCCAGCATTTT
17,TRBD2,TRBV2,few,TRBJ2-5,CASSGGTSGGTAETQYF,TGTGCCAGCAGTGGAGGAACTAGCGGGGGGACAGCGGAGACCCAGTACTTC
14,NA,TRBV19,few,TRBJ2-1,CASMQGGLYNEQFF,TGTGCCAGTATGCAGGGGGGCCTCTACAATGAGCAGTTCTTC
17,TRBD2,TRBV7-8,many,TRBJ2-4,CASSLAGGSSPKNIQYF,TGTGCCAGCAGCTTGGCGGGGGGGTCTTCTCCCAAAAACATTCAGTACTTC
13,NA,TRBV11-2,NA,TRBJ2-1,CASSAGPGNEQFF,TGTGCCAGCAGCGCAGGCCCGGGGAATGAGCAGTTCTTC
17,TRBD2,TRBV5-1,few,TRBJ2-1,CASSLALGGGAGDEQFF,TGCGCCAGCAGCTTGGCCTTGGGCGGGGGGGCTGGCGATGAGCAGTTCTTC
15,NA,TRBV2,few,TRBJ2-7,CASRPLGGKAYEQYF,TGTGCCAGCAGGCCCCTTGGGGGAAAGGCCTACGAGCAGTACTTC
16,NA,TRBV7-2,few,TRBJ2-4,CASSSQGVLAKNIQYF,TGTGCCAGCAGCTCACAGGGCGTACTAGCCAAAAACATTCAGTACTTC